A single sample gave rise to the 2 T cell receptor beta chains below, sequenced in a study of blood T cells in healthy people across ages. Combining a sample-barcoded 5' primer with a J-beta primer mix, a second PCR ran for roughly 7 to 12 cycles. TCRdb recomputed calls from the 5' RACE reads with MiXCR, one row per CDR3 protein. The table lists approximately 1.5 million distinct CDR3 sequences, approximately 42% of them singletons, with over 3.5% in the top ten. Sequencing input: blood. These receptors were collected from a woman aged 18-29 years in good health.

The chain employs TRBV12-3 or TRBV12-4 and TRBJ1-2, with D unresolved. The length of the CDR3 is 13 residues. The ends were cut back, 2 bases at V and 9 bases at J, with 13 bases in the middle. The CDR3 loop is CASSLNTHSSYTF. The CDR3 nucleotides read TGTGCCAGCAGTTTAAATACACATTCTAGCTACACCTTC.

The chain uses TRBV10-3 and TRBJ2-3; TRBD2 matches at 11 bases. Germline V gives CDR1 ENHRY, CDR2 SYGVKD. Trimming at V came to 4 bases and at J to 4 bases, leaving 13 bases not matched to a gene. This CDR3 has 18 amino acids. The CDR3 loop reads CAISGRPGLAVSADTQYF. The CDR3 region has the DNA TGTGCCATCAGTGGTAGGCCGGGACTAGCGGTTTCCGCAGATACGCAGTATTTT.